The clone carrying this T cell receptor (beta chain) was recorded at least ten times. Antigen unknown. The ends lost 7 bases at V and 3 bases at J; junction bases unmatched: 4. The germline V gene has CDR1 SNHLY and CDR2 FYNNEI. This CDR3 has 13 amino acids. The sample is drawn from a study of regulatory T cells in long-lasting Graves disease. Construction of the TCR beta libraries employed iRepertoire HTBI primers in conjunction with Arm-PCR of CDR3 regions. Original processing methods: Overall, samples carried approximately 56 TRBV and 15 or so TRBJ segments. TCRdb analysed the multiplex PCR reads with MiXCR anew, one entry per CDR3 protein. The V and J calls were not made by the authors but by TCRdb's processing. The sample contains roughly 400,000 distinct CDR3 sequences, approximately 22% of which appear only once. The study's findings and limits: Possibly, accuracy suffered from the small sample size. Relative to new patients (roughly 980), persistent patients exhibited greater sharing of public clonotypes (around 2,500).

Time point indicated: persistent/refractory GD, antithyroid drugs over 5 years with positive TRAb. Preparation of the TCR library used RNA extracted from PBMCs. The diagnosis of Graves' disease used American Thyroid Association guidelines. The chain couples TRBV2 to TRBJ2-5; 8 bases are shared with TRBD1. Sequenced material: peripheral blood mononuclear cells (PBMCs), taken when the disease was refractory, from a patient treated with antithyroid drugs. The receptor comes from a female donor with Graves disease. CDR3 bases: TGTGCCAGCATGACAGGGGTTGAAGAGACCCAGTACTTC. Its protein is CASMTGVEETQYF.